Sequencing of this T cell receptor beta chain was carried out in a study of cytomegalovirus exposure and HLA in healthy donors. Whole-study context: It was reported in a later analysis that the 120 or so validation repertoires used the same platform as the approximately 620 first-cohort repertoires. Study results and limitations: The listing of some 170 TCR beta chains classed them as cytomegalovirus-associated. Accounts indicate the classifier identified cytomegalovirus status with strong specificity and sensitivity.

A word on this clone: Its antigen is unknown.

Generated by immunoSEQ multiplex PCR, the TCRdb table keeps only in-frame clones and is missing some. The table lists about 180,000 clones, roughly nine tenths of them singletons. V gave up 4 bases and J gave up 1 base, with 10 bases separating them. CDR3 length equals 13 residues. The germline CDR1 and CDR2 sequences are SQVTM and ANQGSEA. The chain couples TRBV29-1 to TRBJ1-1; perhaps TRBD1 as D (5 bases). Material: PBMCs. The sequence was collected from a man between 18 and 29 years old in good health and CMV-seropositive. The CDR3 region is CSVATQGNTEAFF. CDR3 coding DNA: TGCAGCGTTGCGACGCAGGGGAACACTGAAGCTTTCTTT.